The source of this TCR beta chain is a study of shared clonotypes between healthy human individuals. Study context: Three plates were used per donor for CD4 naive, three for CD4 memory, two for CD8 naive and one for CD8 memory.

General study findings and limits: Clonotype sharing across a few donors was observed for 4% to 5.5% of naive CD4 clonotypes. It was only blood that was sampled, and tissue repertoires likely differ.

From CD4+ cells came CD45RA+ naive and CD45RA-negative memory subsets. Some clones are missing from TCRdb's copy, which holds only in-frame ones; the method was immunoSEQ multiplex PCR. There are hundreds of thousands of clones in the sample; roughly 73% occur only once, and 1.5% to 2% lies in the top ten. CDR3 length: 15 amino acids. From germline, CDR1 is MNHEY and CDR2 SMNVEV (reference sequence). V shed 5 bases and J shed 5 bases, with 18 bases lying between them. On this clone: Its antigen is not identified.

The sequenced material came from memory CD4+ T cells sorted from blood. Subset specified: CD45RA-negative fraction. The V and J genes are TRBV27 and TRBJ1-1; D gene uncertain. This TCR came from a woman aged 25 to 39 in good health. CDR3 residues: CASSAPGLERTEAFF. In DNA, the CDR3 is TGTGCCAGCAGTGCCCCCGGACTAGAAAGGACTGAAGCTTTCTTT.